Listed below are T cell receptor beta chains from one sample, sequenced in a study of PD-L1 blockade in urothelial cancer. Profiling relied on immunoSEQ multiplex PCR, and the TCRdb table lists in-frame clones only, not all of them. This table has some 52,000 clones, 84% appearing once. The sequenced sample was PBMCs, obtained around atezolizumab (anti-PD-L1) treatment. The receptor set was obtained from a man aged 35 to 55 with urothelial cancer. Both conserved end residues are part of each CDR3. D genes are given only for firm matches. The size entry is marked missing in some rows and otherwise reads once, few, many or a size class.

abundance: -
j_gene: TRBJ2-7
d_gene: TRBD2
v_gene: TRBV4-2
CDR3aa: CASSRGVPGLAGGDEQYF
CDR3nt: TGTGCCAGCAGCCGGGGAGTTCCGGGACTAGCGGGAGGGGACGAGCAGTACTTC

abundance: -
j_gene: TRBJ1-1
d_gene: -
v_gene: TRBV9
CDR3aa: CASSVEGMGQNTEAFF
CDR3nt: TGTGCCAGCAGCGTAGAGGGGATGGGACAGAACACTGAAGCTTTCTTT

abundance: few
j_gene: TRBJ2-3
d_gene: TRBD2
v_gene: TRBV2
CDR3aa: CASRDSGITDTQYF
CDR3nt: TGTGCCAGCAGAGATAGCGGGATCACAGATACGCAGTATTTT

abundance: -
j_gene: TRBJ1-3
d_gene: -
v_gene: TRBV19
CDR3aa: CAANEGQALGNTIYF
CDR3nt: TGTGCCGCTAATGAGGGCCAAGCCCTTGGAAACACCATATATTTT

abundance: -
j_gene: TRBJ2-7
d_gene: -
v_gene: TRBV15
CDR3aa: CATSSWRASYEQYF
CDR3nt: TGTGCCACCAGCTCTTGGCGAGCGAGCTACGAGCAGTACTTC

abundance: -
j_gene: TRBJ2-1
d_gene: TRBD2
v_gene: TRBV4-3
CDR3aa: CASSQTRTSGTYNEQFF
CDR3nt: TGCGCCAGCAGCCAAACACGAACTAGCGGGACCTACAATGAGCAGTTCTTC

abundance: -
j_gene: TRBJ1-1
d_gene: TRBD1
v_gene: TRBV5-1
CDR3aa: CASSNNRGTEAFF
CDR3nt: TGCGCCAGCAGCAATAACAGGGGGACTGAAGCTTTCTTT

abundance: few
j_gene: TRBJ2-7
d_gene: TRBD2
v_gene: TRBV4-1
CDR3aa: CASSLQTSGYYEQYF
CDR3nt: TGCGCCAGCAGCCTCCAGACTAGCGGTTACTACGAGCAGTACTTC

abundance: -
j_gene: TRBJ1-2
d_gene: -
v_gene: TRBV10-3
CDR3aa: CAISESLQGSGYTF
CDR3nt: TGTGCCATCAGTGAGTCGCTACAGGGTAGTGGCTACACCTTC

abundance: -
j_gene: TRBJ2-2
d_gene: TRBD2
v_gene: TRBV7-3
CDR3aa: CASSLTGTSVANTGELFF
CDR3nt: TGTGCCAGCAGCTTAACCGGGACTAGCGTCGCGAACACCGGGGAGCTGTTTTTT

abundance: -
j_gene: TRBJ1-3
d_gene: -
v_gene: TRBV5-3
CDR3aa: CARSFHSHTIYF
CDR3nt: TGTGCCAGAAGCTTCCATAGTCACACCATATATTTT

abundance: -
j_gene: TRBJ1-3
d_gene: -
v_gene: TRBV6-1
CDR3aa: CASSVTEGVPGNTIYF
CDR3nt: TGTGCCAGCAGTGTCACTGAGGGGGTACCTGGAAACACCATATATTTT

abundance: -
j_gene: TRBJ2-1
d_gene: TRBD1
v_gene: TRBV28
CDR3aa: CASRPGTGSSYNEQFF
CDR3nt: TGTGCCAGTAGACCCGGGACAGGGTCCTCCTACAATGAGCAGTTCTTC

abundance: -
j_gene: TRBJ1-1
d_gene: -
v_gene: TRBV6-5
CDR3aa: CASSYAGESTEAFF
CDR3nt: TGTGCCAGCAGTTACGCCGGGGAAAGCACTGAAGCTTTCTTT

abundance: once
j_gene: TRBJ2-6
d_gene: -
v_gene: TRBV6-5
CDR3aa: CASRRLPTGANVLTF
CDR3nt: TGTGCCAGCAGAAGACTCCCAACTGGGGCCAACGTCCTGACTTTC

abundance: -
j_gene: TRBJ2-7
d_gene: TRBD2
v_gene: TRBV7-2
CDR3aa: CASSLVSGRDYEQYF
CDR3nt: TGTGCCAGCAGCTTAGTAAGCGGGAGGGACTACGAGCAGTACTTC

abundance: -
j_gene: TRBJ2-7
d_gene: -
v_gene: TRBV5-1
CDR3aa: CASSSIPGSASYEQYF
CDR3nt: TGCGCCAGCAGCTCGATCCCAGGGTCCGCCTCCTACGAGCAGTACTTC

abundance: -
j_gene: TRBJ2-6
d_gene: -
v_gene: TRBV19
CDR3aa: CASSMGRINSGANVLTF
CDR3nt: TGTGCCAGTAGTATGGGGCGGATAAACTCTGGGGCCAACGTCCTGACTTTC

abundance: -
j_gene: TRBJ2-7
d_gene: -
v_gene: TRBV27
CDR3aa: CASSINSVDEQYF
CDR3nt: TGTGCCAGCAGTATAAATAGCGTCGACGAGCAGTACTTC

abundance: -
j_gene: TRBJ2-5
d_gene: -
v_gene: TRBV14
CDR3aa: CASSQESVSAPIEEVGFEETQYF
CDR3nt: TGTGCCAGCAGCCAAGAATCTGTGTCGGCCCCAATCGAGGAAGTCGGGTTCGAGGAGACCCAGTACTTC

abundance: -
j_gene: TRBJ2-3
d_gene: TRBD2
v_gene: TRBV12-5
CDR3aa: CASSSLAGGTDTQYF
CDR3nt: TGTGCTAGTTCCTCCCTAGCGGGAGGGACAGATACGCAGTATTTT

abundance: -
j_gene: TRBJ2-5
d_gene: -
v_gene: TRBV27
CDR3aa: CASKSYQQETQYF
CDR3nt: TGTGCCAGCAAAAGTTATCAGCAAGAGACCCAGTACTTC

abundance: -
j_gene: TRBJ1-1
d_gene: TRBD1
v_gene: TRBV6-6
CDR3aa: CASSSSDRGPTEAFF
CDR3nt: TGTGCCAGCAGTTCCTCTGACAGGGGCCCCACTGAAGCTTTCTTT

abundance: -
j_gene: TRBJ1-1
d_gene: -
v_gene: TRBV29-1
CDR3aa: CSVKEGRNTEAFF
CDR3nt: TGCAGCGTTAAGGAGGGTCGTAACACTGAAGCTTTCTTT

abundance: -
j_gene: TRBJ2-5
d_gene: TRBD1
v_gene: TRBV15
CDR3aa: CATGTGQQETQYF
CDR3nt: TGTGCCACCGGGACAGGACAACAAGAGACCCAGTACTTC

abundance: -
j_gene: TRBJ2-7
d_gene: TRBD1
v_gene: TRBV25-1
CDR3aa: CASSDPGTGGWEQYF
CDR3nt: TGTGCCAGCAGTGACCCCGGGACAGGGGGCTGGGAGCAGTACTTC

abundance: few
j_gene: TRBJ2-5
d_gene: -
v_gene: TRBV18
CDR3aa: CASSPGLRDQETQYF
CDR3nt: TGTGCCAGCTCACCAGGTCTCCGGGATCAAGAGACCCAGTACTTC

abundance: few
j_gene: TRBJ1-3
d_gene: -
v_gene: TRBV5-1
CDR3aa: CASSLGDLPGNTIYF
CDR3nt: TGCGCCAGCAGCTTAGGGGATTTGCCTGGAAACACCATATATTTT

abundance: few
j_gene: TRBJ2-3
d_gene: -
v_gene: TRBV29-1
CDR3aa: CSVSVGSGDTQYF
CDR3nt: TGCAGCGTGTCAGTGGGTTCAGGAGATACGCAGTATTTT

abundance: -
j_gene: TRBJ2-7
d_gene: TRBD1
v_gene: TRBV11-2
CDR3aa: CASSPRQGSYEQYF
CDR3nt: TGTGCCAGCAGTCCGAGACAGGGCTCCTACGAGCAGTACTTC

abundance: -
j_gene: TRBJ1-5
d_gene: -
v_gene: TRBV11-2
CDR3aa: CASSFSGSQPQHF
CDR3nt: TGTGCCAGCAGCTTCAGTGGTAGCCAGCCCCAGCATTTT

abundance: -
j_gene: TRBJ1-2
d_gene: -
v_gene: TRBV29-1
CDR3aa: CSVEGHSDYGYTF
CDR3nt: TGCAGCGTTGAAGGTCACAGTGACTATGGCTACACCTTC

abundance: -
j_gene: TRBJ2-7
d_gene: TRBD2
v_gene: TRBV28
CDR3aa: CASSSPPRSGSRNEQYF
CDR3nt: TGTGCCAGCAGTTCACCACCCCGAAGCGGGAGTCGTAACGAGCAGTACTTC

abundance: -
j_gene: TRBJ2-7
d_gene: TRBD1
v_gene: TRBV27
CDR3aa: CASRAFTGGTYEQYF
CDR3nt: TGTGCCAGCAGGGCATTTACAGGGGGGACCTACGAGCAGTACTTC

abundance: many
j_gene: TRBJ2-7
d_gene: -
v_gene: TRBV5-6
CDR3aa: CASSGGGPYYEQYF
CDR3nt: TGTGCCAGCAGCGGCGGGGGCCCCTACTACGAGCAGTACTTC

abundance: -
j_gene: TRBJ2-3
d_gene: TRBD1
v_gene: TRBV5-1
CDR3aa: CASSGDRETDTQYF
CDR3nt: TGCGCCAGCTCGGGGGACAGGGAAACAGATACGCAGTATTTT

abundance: -
j_gene: TRBJ2-7
d_gene: -
v_gene: TRBV15
CDR3aa: CATSRERTGREEQYF
CDR3nt: TGTGCCACCAGCAGAGAACGGACAGGGCGGGAGGAGCAGTACTTC

abundance: -
j_gene: TRBJ1-1
d_gene: -
v_gene: TRBV4-3
CDR3aa: CASSQVGGNTEAFF
CDR3nt: TGCGCCAGCAGCCAAGTGGGGGGGAACACTGAAGCTTTCTTT

abundance: -
j_gene: TRBJ2-3
d_gene: -
v_gene: TRBV4-2
CDR3aa: CASSQGGLTDTQYF
CDR3nt: TGTGCCAGCAGCCAAGGAGGACTCACAGATACGCAGTATTTT

abundance: -
j_gene: TRBJ2-1
d_gene: TRBD2
v_gene: TRBV19
CDR3aa: CASTLAGVNNEQFF
CDR3nt: TGTGCCAGTACCCTAGCGGGAGTCAACAATGAGCAGTTCTTC

abundance: -
j_gene: TRBJ2-1
d_gene: -
v_gene: TRBV7-2
CDR3aa: CASSFQEVRYNEQFF
CDR3nt: TGTGCCAGCAGCTTCCAGGAGGTTCGGTACAATGAGCAGTTCTTC

abundance: few
j_gene: TRBJ1-1
d_gene: -
v_gene: TRBV5-1
CDR3aa: CASSPGALSTEAFF
CDR3nt: TGCGCCAGCAGCCCAGGGGCACTGAGCACTGAAGCTTTCTTT

abundance: -
j_gene: TRBJ2-1
d_gene: -
v_gene: TRBV28
CDR3aa: CASSHSGTKRSYNEQFF
CDR3nt: TGTGCCAGCAGTCATAGCGGAACAAAACGATCCTACAATGAGCAGTTCTTC

abundance: -
j_gene: TRBJ2-1
d_gene: -
v_gene: TRBV6-1
CDR3aa: CAHKDSQSSYNEQFF
CDR3nt: TGTGCACACAAAGACAGCCAGAGCTCCTACAATGAGCAGTTCTTC

abundance: once
j_gene: TRBJ2-3
d_gene: -
v_gene: TRBV6-1
CDR3aa: CVSGVGGAQYF
CDR3nt: TGTGTCTCCGGGGTGGGGGGAGCGCAGTATTTT

abundance: -
j_gene: TRBJ1-3
d_gene: -
v_gene: TRBV7-9
CDR3aa: CASSLRLGRAEGNTIYF
CDR3nt: TGTGCCAGCAGCTTAAGGTTGGGGAGGGCTGAAGGAAACACCATATATTTT

abundance: -
j_gene: TRBJ1-2
d_gene: TRBD1
v_gene: TRBV7-2
CDR3aa: CASIGQANYGYTF
CDR3nt: TGTGCCAGCATCGGACAGGCCAACTATGGCTACACCTTC

abundance: many
j_gene: TRBJ1-1
d_gene: TRBD1
v_gene: TRBV28
CDR3aa: CASSRLGQPTEAFF
CDR3nt: TGTGCCAGCAGTCGATTGGGACAGCCCACTGAAGCTTTCTTT

abundance: -
j_gene: TRBJ2-1
d_gene: TRBD1
v_gene: TRBV5-4
CDR3aa: CASSQPTGDNEQFF
CDR3nt: TGTGCCAGCAGCCAACCGACAGGGGACAATGAGCAGTTCTTC

abundance: -
j_gene: TRBJ1-1
d_gene: -
v_gene: TRBV6-5
CDR3aa: CASSYTQKNTEAFF
CDR3nt: TGTGCCAGCAGTTACACACAGAAGAACACTGAAGCTTTCTTT

abundance: -
j_gene: TRBJ1-3
d_gene: -
v_gene: TRBV28
CDR3aa: CASSPINPVTIYF
CDR3nt: TGTGCCAGCAGTCCCATCAACCCAGTCACCATATATTTT